Each of the 31 T cell receptor beta chains below was sequenced from the same sample in a study of cytomegalovirus exposure and HLA in healthy donors. The PCR used 60 Vbeta and 13 Jbeta primers. Only in-frame clones appear in the TCRdb table, and some are missing; sequencing was by immunoSEQ multiplex PCR. The data contain more than 150,000 clones, 76% of them singletons. Sequencing input: PBMCs. The receptors originated from a woman aged 25 to 39 in good health and CMV-seropositive.

CDR3: CASSLDLLRRGTDTQYF. The CDR3, as DNA: TGTGCCAGCAGCTTAGATCTCCTGCGTCGAGGCACAGATACGCAGTATTTT. The V gene is TRBV11-2, the J gene TRBJ2-3, with no clear D. V gave up 0 bases and J gave up 1 base, with 14 bases separating them. The CDR3 is made up of 17 amino acids. Germline CDR1 SGHAT, CDR2 FQNNGV.

The chain employs TRBV5-4 and TRBJ2-5; tentatively, D is TRBD2 (6 bases). The length of the CDR3 is 15 residues. Trimming removed 3 bases at V and 1 base at J, with 13 bases between. CDR1 and CDR2 (germline): SGHNT, YYREEE (reference sequence). The DNA of the CDR3 is TGTGCCAGCAGCTCGAAAATGGGACTCCAAGAGACCCAGTACTTC. Its protein product is CASSSKMGLQETQYF. Variable domain in full (rest from reference TRBV5-4 and TRBJ2-5): ETGVTQSPTHLIKTRGQQVTLRCSSQSGHNTVSWYQQALGQGPQFIFQYYREEENGRGNFPPRFSGLQFPNYSSELNVNALELDDSALYLCASSSKMGLQETQYFGPGTRLLVL.

This chain joins TRBV2 and TRBJ2-1, with a possible D match to TRBD1 (5 bases). Germline lookup yields CDR1 SNHLY and CDR2 FYNNEI. V was clipped by 5 bases and J by 0 bases, with 14 bases between them. This CDR3 has 16 amino acids. CDR3 coding DNA: TGTGCCAGCAGTTCCCTGACAGCTGTCTCCTACAATGAGCAGTTCTTC. Its translation is CASSSLTAVSYNEQFF.

CDR3 in DNA: TGTGCCAGCAGCTTAGCAGGGACTAGCGGGGGAAAAGAGACCCAGTACTTC. The encoded protein is CASSLAGTSGGKETQYF. V gene TRBV11-3 combines with J gene TRBJ2-5; TRBD2 matches at 14 bases. The V segment lost 1 base and the J segment 3 bases; nucleotides outside the gene matches: 4. CDR1 SGHNT and CDR2 YENEEA come from the germline V gene. The CDR3 loop spans 17 amino acids.

The chain combines TRBV7-8 with TRBJ1-4; 9 positions match TRBD1. V gave up 5 bases and J gave up 4 bases; unmatched junction bases: 8. The germline V gene encodes CDR1 SGHVS and CDR2 FQNEAQ. The CDR3 extends over 16 amino acids. The CDR3 bases are TGTGCCAGCAGCCAACGACCGGGACAGGGTAATGAAAAACTGTTTTTT. As protein: CASSQRPGQGNEKLFF.

The chain recombines TRBV19 with TRBJ1-1, with D uncertain. Per the germline V gene, CDR1 is LNHDA and CDR2 is SQIVND (reference sequence). The CDR3 consists of 13 residues. Trimming removed 3 bases from V and 1 base from J, with 6 bases in between. Here the CDR3 DNA reads TGTGCCAGTAGTATTCAGTCGAACACTGAAGCTTTCTTT. Translation gives CASSIQSNTEAFF.

Regarding this clone: No DNA is shown, since the ends of the CDR3 on it are uncertain; the CDR3 is the one TCRdb lists. The chain has TRBV28 and TRBJ2-7; TRBD2, the D gene given by the table, was not confirmed from the DNA. 18 amino acids form the CDR3, both terminal residues included. Germline values: CDR1 MDHEN, CDR2 SYDVKM. The CDR3 here is CASSLGGRGSLGYVGPYF.

The genes are TRBV2 and TRBJ2-2, with D possibly matching TRBD2 (5 bases). The V gene's germline CDR1 is SNHLY and CDR2 FYNNEI. This CDR3 contains 11 residues. Trimming removed 8 bases from V and 6 bases from J, with 7 bases in between. The CDR3 sequence is CASHGAGELFF. Here the CDR3 DNA reads TGTGCCAGCCACGGGGCCGGGGAGCTGTTTTTT.

This chain joins TRBV4-3 and TRBJ2-3, with 12 bases fitting TRBD2. Germline loops: CDR1 LGHNA, CDR2 YSLEER. The CDR3 is 16 residues long. V lost 2 bases, J lost 1 base, and 1 base stayed unmatched. The CDR3 sequence is CASSQLAGGGTDTQYF. The CDR3 region has the DNA TGCGCCAGCAGCCAACTAGCGGGGGGGGGCACAGATACGCAGTATTTT.

The chain joins TRBV7-2 to TRBJ2-1; TRBD1 matches at 9 bases. The length of the CDR3 is 15 residues. V dropped 5 bases and J dropped 0; count of bases not matched to a gene: 2. Per germline, CDR1 SGHTA and CDR2 FQGNSA. CDR3 nucleotides: TGTGCCAGCAGCCTGGACAGGGGCTCCTACAATGAGCAGTTCTTC. Amino acid sequence: CASSLDRGSYNEQFF. The whole variable domain, filled in from reference TRBV7-2 and TRBJ2-1, reads GAGVSQSPSNKVTEKGKDVELRCDPISGHTALYWYRQSLGQGLEFLIYFQGNSAPDKSGLPSDRFSAERTGGSVSTLTIQRTQQEDSAVYLCASSLDRGSYNEQFFGPGTRLTVL.

The rearrangement links TRBV6-1 to TRBJ1-6; TRBD1 might be the D (6 bases). V dropped 8 bases and J dropped 0 bases, with 8 bases sitting between them. The CDR3 runs to 14 residues. Germline V lookup: CDR1 MNHNS, CDR2 SASEGT. Here the CDR3 reads CASSGHSYNSPLHF. DNA of the CDR3: TGTGCCAGCTCGGGACACTCCTATAATTCACCCCTCCACTTT.

In the case of this clone: One end of the junction varies from germline; a read error may be responsible. J is TRBJ2-7 and V is TRBV7-9; TRBD1 agrees at 9 bases. This CDR3 region has 15 residues. Germline CDR1 is SEHNR and CDR2 is FQNEAQ (reference sequence). CDR3 DNA sequence: TGTTCCAGCAGTTCCCCCGACAGGGGGTCGTACGAGCAGTACTTC. This sequence encodes CSSSSPDRGSYEQYF. The whole variable domain, filled in from reference TRBV7-9 and TRBJ2-7, reads DTGVSQNPRHKITKRGQNVTFRCDPISEHNRLYWYRQTLGQGPEFLTYFQNEAQLEKSRLLSDRFSAERPKGSFSTLEIQRTEQGDSAMYLCSSSSPDRGSYEQYFGPGTRLTVT.

The rearrangement uses TRBV29-1 and TRBJ2-3; 7 bases agree with TRBD2. The V gene's germline CDR1 is SQVTM and CDR2 ANQGSEA. Trimming took 0 bases from V and 1 from J; bases not matched to a gene: 4. CDR3 length: 15 amino acids. The CDR3 reads CSVEDDLAGTDTQYF. The CDR3 nucleotides are TGCAGCGTTGAAGATGACCTAGCGGGCACAGATACGCAGTATTTT.

This clone was found a few times. The CDR3 region has the DNA TGCGCCAGCAGCCTCGGGACAGGGGTGACCGGGGAGCTGTTTTTT. Encoded protein: CASSLGTGVTGELFF. The chain joins TRBV5-1 to TRBJ2-2; 10 nucleotides agree with TRBD1. Trimming at V came to 4 bases and at J to 5 bases, leaving 5 bases not matched to a gene. Germline V gene lookup returns CDR1 SGHRS and CDR2 YFSETQ. The CDR3 is 15 residues long. Full variable domain (outside the CDR3, taken from reference TRBV5-1 and TRBJ2-2): KAGVTQTPRYLIKTRGQQVTLSCSPISGHRSVSWYQQTPGQGLQFLFEYFSETQRNKGNFPGRFSGRQFSNSRSEMNVSTLELGDSALYLCASSLGTGVTGELFFGEGSRLTVL.

The V gene is TRBV13, the J gene TRBJ1-6, with D possibly being TRBD1 (6 bases). Trimming cost V 4 bases and J 7 bases, with 8 bases left between them. Germline-derived CDR1 and CDR2 are PRHDT and FYEKMQ (reference sequence). The CDR3 sequence is 13 residues long. The DNA for the CDR3 is TGTGCCAGCAGCTCGGACAGAAATTCACCCCTCCACTTT. This sequence encodes CASSSDRNSPLHF.

CDR3 residues: CASSRSLAGGLNTQYF. The CDR3 region has the DNA TGTGCCAGCAGCCGATCGCTAGCGGGGGGGCTTAATACGCAGTATTTT. This rearrangement joins TRBV11-1 to TRBJ2-3, with 12 bases identical to TRBD2. There are 16 residues in the CDR3. Germline V CDR1 and CDR2: SGHAT, FQDESV (reference sequence). The J segment lost 7 bases and the V segment lost 5 bases, leaving 10 bases of the junction unmatched. Filled out from reference TRBV11-1 and TRBJ2-3, the complete variable domain reads EAEVAQSPRYKITEKSQAVAFWCDPISGHATLYWYRQILGQGPELLVQFQDESVVDDSQLPKDRFSAERLKGVDSTLKIQPAELGDSAMYLCASSRSLAGGLNTQYFGPGTRLTVL.

V usage is TRBV6-1 and J usage is TRBJ1-2; 9 bases map to TRBD1. V was pared by 3 bases and J by 5 bases, with 7 bases of the junction left unmatched. Germline CDR1 and CDR2: MNHNS and SASEGT. This CDR3 has 15 residues. For the CDR3, the DNA is TGTGCCAGCAGTGATGAGACAGGGGGAAGGTATGGCTACACCTTC. Protein: CASSDETGGRYGYTF.

This chain links TRBV14 with TRBJ2-5; tentative D call: TRBD2 (5 bases). The germline CDR1 and CDR2 sequences are SGHDN and FVKESK. The CDR3 sequence is 13 residues long. V gave up 4 bases and J gave up 3 bases, with 9 bases separating them. CDR3 protein: CASSPWGEETQYF. In nucleotides, the CDR3 is TGTGCCAGCAGCCCCTGGGGAGAAGAGACCCAGTACTTC.

The chain combines TRBV28 with TRBJ2-5; 9 bases agree with TRBD2. Per germline, CDR1 MDHEN and CDR2 SYDVKM. The CDR3 has 18 amino acids. V lost 4 bases and J lost 0; bases outside the gene matches: 12. The CDR3 loop reads CASSSMGERGVYQETQYF. As DNA, the CDR3 is TGTGCCAGCAGTTCCATGGGGGAGCGGGGGGTATACCAAGAGACCCAGTACTTC.

This clone turned up a few times. The chain carries TRBV6-6 and TRBJ2-7; D possibly corresponds to TRBD2 (6 bases). This CDR3 is built from 13 residues. V was cut by 5 bases and J by 1 base, with 9 bases left in between. Germline CDR1 MNHNY, CDR2 SVGAGI (reference sequence). The CDR3, as DNA: TGTGCCAGCAGTCGGGGGACGTCCTACGAGCAGTACTTC. It is translated as CASSRGTSYEQYF.

This clone showed up just a few times. The chain has TRBV5-4 and TRBJ2-1; a possible D gene is TRBD1 (6 bases). CDR1 and CDR2 (germline): SGHNT, YYREEE (reference sequence). Trimming pared 4 bases from V and 0 bases from J, leaving 17 bases between. The CDR3 loop spans 17 amino acids. CDR3 DNA sequence: TGTGCCAGCAGCGCCTACCAGGGGTCGTCCTCCTACAATGAGCAGTTCTTC. This encodes CASSAYQGSSSYNEQFF.

The chain links TRBV7-6 to TRBJ2-2; 9 bases are a match to TRBD1. The germline V gene encodes CDR1 SGHVS and CDR2 FNYEAQ. Losses at the gene ends were 1 base for V and 2 bases for J; bases not matched to a gene: 5. The CDR3 runs to 17 residues. In DNA form, the CDR3 reads TGTGCCAGCAGCTTAGGGGGACAGGGTGTAAACACCGGGGAGCTGTTTTTT. Translating it yields CASSLGGQGVNTGELFF.

The V gene is TRBV6-1, the J gene TRBJ1-4, with D possibly being TRBD1 (5 bases). Germline lookup yields CDR1 MNHNS and CDR2 SASEGT. The germline V and J ends were trimmed by 8 bases and 3 bases, with 13 bases remaining between them. CDR3 size: 14 residues. CDR3 sequence reads: CASVSGVANEKLFF. The CDR3 DNA reads TGTGCCAGCGTATCGGGGGTGGCTAATGAAAAACTGTTTTTT.

This chain uses TRBV6-1 with TRBJ1-5; D not certain. The CDR3 is made up of 15 amino acids. Trimming took 1 base from V and 1 from J, leaving 8 bases between them. CDR1 MNHNS and CDR2 SASEGT come from the germline V gene. The CDR3 DNA follows: TGTGCCAGCAGTGAAGTCCGCTACAGCAATCAGCCCCAGCATTTT. This sequence encodes CASSEVRYSNQPQHF.

This clone has a single count. The V call is TRBV5-1, the J call TRBJ2-7; 8 bases match TRBD1. The CDR3 is made up of 14 amino acids. V was clipped by 6 bases and J by 3 bases; unmatched bases: 8. Per germline, CDR1 SGHRS and CDR2 YFSETQ. As DNA, the CDR3 is TGCGCCAGCACCTCCAGGGACAGGCACTACGAGCAGTACTTC. Protein: CASTSRDRHYEQYF.

The chain combines TRBV5-6 with TRBJ2-3; 8 bases are shared with TRBD1. In germline, CDR1 is SGHDT, CDR2 YYEEEE. This CDR3 contains 15 residues. With 0 bases clipped from V and 3 bases from J, the junction kept 3 bases outside the gene matches. This chain's CDR3 is CASSLGQGITDTQYF. In DNA form, the CDR3 reads TGTGCCAGCAGCTTGGGACAGGGGATTACAGATACGCAGTATTTT.

The V and J genes are TRBV5-5 and TRBJ2-3; 10 nucleotides align to TRBD2. V lost 1 base to trimming and J lost 1 base; unmatched junction nucleotides: 3. Germline V gene lookup returns CDR1 SGHKS and CDR2 YYEKEE (reference sequence). This CDR3 has 16 residues. CDR3 protein: CASSLLTSGGTDTQYF. The CDR3 region has the DNA TGTGCCAGCAGCTTGCTCACTAGCGGGGGCACAGATACGCAGTATTTT.

The chain recombines TRBV19 with TRBJ1-1; no firm D call. Trimming took off 9 bases at V and 0 bases at J, with 11 bases between the two ends. CDR3 length: 13 residues. Germline CDR1 LNHDA, CDR2 SQIVND (reference sequence). The CDR3 sequence is CASLRRVNTEAFF. For the CDR3, the DNA is TGTGCCAGCTTAAGACGGGTGAACACTGAAGCTTTCTTT.

The sample holds a few counts of this clone. The chain carries TRBV6-6 and TRBJ1-4, with no clear D. This CDR3 contains 15 residues. V shed 7 bases and J shed 7 bases, with 19 bases lying between them. Germline CDR1 is MNHNY and CDR2 is SVGAGI (reference sequence). In nucleotides, the CDR3 is TGTGCCAGCACCGATAGGAGGGCTGGCGGTGAAAAACTGTTTTTT. Amino acids: CASTDRRAGGEKLFF.

The rearrangement links TRBV7-3 to TRBJ2-5; D might be TRBD2 (5 bases). The CDR3 contains 14 residues. Trimming removed 5 bases at V and 5 bases at J, with 15 bases between. Germline lookup yields CDR1 SGHTA and CDR2 FQGTGA. As DNA, the CDR3 is TGTGCCAGCAGCCAGGCCACCGGGGTTGAGACCCAGTACTTC. Its protein is CASSQATGVETQYF.

This clone was detected a few times. This rearrangement joins TRBV27 to TRBJ2-1, with a weak D call TRBD2 (5 bases). CDR1 MNHEY and CDR2 SMNVEV come from the germline V gene (reference sequence). Trimming left V 6 bases short and J 2 bases short, with 8 bases between. The CDR3 contains 13 residues. CDR3 DNA sequence: TGTGCCAGCAGCCCGGGGACCTACAATGAGCAGTTCTTC. It translates to CASSPGTYNEQFF.